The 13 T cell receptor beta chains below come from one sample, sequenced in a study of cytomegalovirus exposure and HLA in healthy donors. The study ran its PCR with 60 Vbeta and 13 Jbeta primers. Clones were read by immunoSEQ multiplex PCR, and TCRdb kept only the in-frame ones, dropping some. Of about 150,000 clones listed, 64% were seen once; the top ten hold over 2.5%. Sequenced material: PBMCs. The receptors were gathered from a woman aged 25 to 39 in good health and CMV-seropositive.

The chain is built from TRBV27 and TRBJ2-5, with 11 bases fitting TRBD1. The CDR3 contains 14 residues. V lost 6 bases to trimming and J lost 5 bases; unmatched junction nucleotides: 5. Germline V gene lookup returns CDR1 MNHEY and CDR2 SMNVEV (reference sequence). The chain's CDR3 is CASSWTGGLETQYF. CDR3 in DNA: TGTGCCAGCAGCTGGACAGGGGGCCTCGAGACCCAGTACTTC.

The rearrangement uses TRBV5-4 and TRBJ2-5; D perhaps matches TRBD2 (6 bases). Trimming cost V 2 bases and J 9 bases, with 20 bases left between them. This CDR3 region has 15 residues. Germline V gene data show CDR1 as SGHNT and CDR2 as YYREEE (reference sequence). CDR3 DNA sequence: TGTGCCAGCAGCTTCTTTAGCGGAGGAGAGGGGCCCCAGTACTTC. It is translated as CASSFFSGGEGPQYF.

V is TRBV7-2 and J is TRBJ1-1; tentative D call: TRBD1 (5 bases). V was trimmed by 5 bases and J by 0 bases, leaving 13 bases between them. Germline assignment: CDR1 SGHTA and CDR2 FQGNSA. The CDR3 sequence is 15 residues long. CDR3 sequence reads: CASSLYGAVNTEAFF. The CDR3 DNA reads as TGTGCCAGCAGCCTCTATGGGGCGGTGAACACTGAAGCTTTCTTT. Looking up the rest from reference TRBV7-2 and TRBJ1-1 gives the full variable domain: GAGVSQSPSNKVTEKGKDVELRCDPISGHTALYWYRQSLGQGLEFLIYFQGNSAPDKSGLPSDRFSAERTGGSVSTLTIQRTQQEDSAVYLCASSLYGAVNTEAFFGQGTRLTVV.

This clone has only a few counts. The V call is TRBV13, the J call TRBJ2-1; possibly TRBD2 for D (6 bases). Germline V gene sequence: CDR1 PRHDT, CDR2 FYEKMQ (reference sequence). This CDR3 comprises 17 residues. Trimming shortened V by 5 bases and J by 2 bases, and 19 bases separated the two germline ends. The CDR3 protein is CASSHYASEFTYNEQFF. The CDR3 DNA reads TGTGCCAGCAGCCACTACGCTAGCGAGTTTACCTACAATGAGCAGTTCTTC.

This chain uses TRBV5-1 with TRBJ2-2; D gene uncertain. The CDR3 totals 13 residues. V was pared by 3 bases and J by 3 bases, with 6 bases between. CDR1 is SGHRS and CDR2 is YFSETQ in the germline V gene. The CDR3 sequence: CASSWPDTGELFF. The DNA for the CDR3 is TGCGCCAGCAGCTGGCCAGACACCGGGGAGCTGTTTTTT. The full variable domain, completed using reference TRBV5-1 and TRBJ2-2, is KAGVTQTPRYLIKTRGQQVTLSCSPISGHRSVSWYQQTPGQGLQFLFEYFSETQRNKGNFPGRFSGRQFSNSRSEMNVSTLELGDSALYLCASSWPDTGELFFGEGSRLTVL.

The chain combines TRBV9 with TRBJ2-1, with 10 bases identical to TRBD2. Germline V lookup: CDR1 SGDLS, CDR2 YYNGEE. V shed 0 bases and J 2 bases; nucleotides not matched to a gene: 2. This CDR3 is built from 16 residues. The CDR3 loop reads CASSVVSGRPYNEQFF. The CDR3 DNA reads TGTGCCAGCAGCGTAGTTAGCGGGAGGCCCTACAATGAGCAGTTCTTC. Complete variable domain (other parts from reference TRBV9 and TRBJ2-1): DSGVTQTPKHLITATGQRVTLRCSPRSGDLSVYWYQQSLDQGLQFLIQYYNGEERAKGNILERFSAQQFPDLHSELNLSSLELGDSALYFCASSVVSGRPYNEQFFGPGTRLTVL.

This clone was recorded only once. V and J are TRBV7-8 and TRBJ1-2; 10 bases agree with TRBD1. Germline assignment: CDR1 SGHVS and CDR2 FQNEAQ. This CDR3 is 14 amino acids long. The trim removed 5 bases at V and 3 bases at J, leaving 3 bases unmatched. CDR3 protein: CASSPGTGDYGYTF. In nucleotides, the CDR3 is TGTGCCAGCAGCCCGGGGACAGGGGACTATGGCTACACCTTC.

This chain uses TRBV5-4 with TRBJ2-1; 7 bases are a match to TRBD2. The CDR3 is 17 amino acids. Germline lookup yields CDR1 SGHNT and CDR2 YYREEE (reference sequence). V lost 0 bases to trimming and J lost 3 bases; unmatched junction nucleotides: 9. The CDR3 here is CASSLAAGEGFYNEQFF. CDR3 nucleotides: TGTGCCAGCAGCTTGGCCGCGGGGGAGGGCTTCTACAATGAGCAGTTCTTC. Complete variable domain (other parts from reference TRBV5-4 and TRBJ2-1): ETGVTQSPTHLIKTRGQQVTLRCSSQSGHNTVSWYQQALGQGPQFIFQYYREEENGRGNFPPRFSGLQFPNYSSELNVNALELDDSALYLCASSLAAGEGFYNEQFFGPGTRLTVL.

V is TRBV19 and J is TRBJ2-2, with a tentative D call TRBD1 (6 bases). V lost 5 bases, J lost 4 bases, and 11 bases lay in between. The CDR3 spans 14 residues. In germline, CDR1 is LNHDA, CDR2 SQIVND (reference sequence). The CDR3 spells CASSAGTFTGELFF. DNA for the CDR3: TGTGCCAGTAGTGCCGGGACATTCACCGGGGAGCTGTTTTTT.

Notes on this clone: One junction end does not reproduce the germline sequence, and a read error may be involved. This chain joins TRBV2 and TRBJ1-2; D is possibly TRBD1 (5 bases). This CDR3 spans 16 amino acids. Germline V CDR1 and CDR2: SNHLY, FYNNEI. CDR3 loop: CASSPRIGGRGYGYSF. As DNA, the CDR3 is TGTGCCAGCAGTCCTAGAATTGGGGGGAGAGGGTATGGCTACTCCTTC. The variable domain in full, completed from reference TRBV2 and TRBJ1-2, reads EPEVTQTPSHQVTQMGQEVILRCVPISNHLYFYWYRQILGQKVEFLVSFYNNEISEKSEIFDDQFSVERPDGSNFTLKIRSTKLEDSAMYFCASSPRIGGRGYGYSFGSGTRLTVV.

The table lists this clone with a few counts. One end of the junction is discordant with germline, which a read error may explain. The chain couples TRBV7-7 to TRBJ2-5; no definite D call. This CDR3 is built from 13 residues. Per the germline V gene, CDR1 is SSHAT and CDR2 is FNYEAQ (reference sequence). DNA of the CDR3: TGTGCTAGCAGCGCTCGACTCCAAGAGACCCAGTACTTC. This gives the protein CASSARLQETQYF.

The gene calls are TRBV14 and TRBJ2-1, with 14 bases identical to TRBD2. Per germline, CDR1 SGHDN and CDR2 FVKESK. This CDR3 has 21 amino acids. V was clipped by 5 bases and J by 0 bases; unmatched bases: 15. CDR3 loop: CASSTRTGTSGSPGSYNEQFF. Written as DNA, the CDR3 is TGTGCCAGCAGCACACGAACCGGGACTAGCGGGAGTCCTGGCTCCTACAATGAGCAGTTCTTC.

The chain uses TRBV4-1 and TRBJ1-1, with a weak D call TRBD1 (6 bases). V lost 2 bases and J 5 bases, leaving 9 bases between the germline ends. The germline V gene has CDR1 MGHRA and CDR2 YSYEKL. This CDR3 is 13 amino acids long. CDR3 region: CASSQLQGTEAFF. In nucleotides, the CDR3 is TGCGCCAGCAGCCAATTACAGGGTACTGAAGCTTTCTTT.